Each of the 16 T cell receptor beta chains below was sequenced from the same sample in a study of blood T cell repertoires in COVID-19. Method: immunoSEQ multiplex PCR; TCRdb's copy keeps in-frame clones and lacks some. Among 26,000 or so clones listed, around 86% were seen once. Sequences were obtained from peripheral blood. The receptor source for this set is a human donor in a cohort sampled during active COVID-19. The donor label of this sample is uncertain.

The chain carries TRBV10-3 and TRBJ2-7; the D is unclear. The CDR3 extends over 13 amino acids. Germline CDR1 is ENHRY and CDR2 is SYGVKD. V was shortened by 3 bases and J by 3 bases, with 9 bases between the two germline ends. The CDR3 DNA sequence: TGTGCCATCAGTGACCCCCAGTTCTACGAGCAGTACTTC. Its translation: CAISDPQFYEQYF.

The chain has TRBV5-6 and TRBJ1-2; TRBD1 is a possible D gene (5 bases). The V gene's germline CDR1 is SGHDT and CDR2 YYEEEE. Trimming took off 4 bases at V and 1 base at J, with 14 bases between the two ends. This CDR3 has 15 residues. The CDR3 loop is CASSLGRGINYGYTF. For the CDR3, the DNA is TGTGCCAGCAGCCTAGGACGGGGGATTAACTATGGCTACACCTTC.

As DNA, the CDR3 is TGTGCCAGCAGAGCCGGGACACTTAACACTGAAGCTTTCTTT. Its translation is CASRAGTLNTEAFF. This chain links TRBV19 with TRBJ1-1, with a tentative D call TRBD1 (6 bases). The V end was cut by 9 bases, the J end by 2 bases, with 16 bases between. Germline values: CDR1 LNHDA, CDR2 SQIVND (reference sequence). The CDR3 spans 14 residues. Together with reference TRBV19 and TRBJ1-1, the CDR3 gives the full variable domain: DGGITQSPKYLFRKEGQNVTLSCEQNLNHDAMYWYRQDPGQGLRLIYYSQIVNDFQKGDIAEGYSVSREKKESFPLTVTSAQKNPTAFYLCASRAGTLNTEAFFGQGTRLTVV.

The chain uses TRBV27 and TRBJ1-2; D is possibly TRBD1 (6 bases). Trimming removed 2 bases from V and 2 bases from J, with 9 bases in between. The CDR3 consists of 14 residues. Germline V gene data show CDR1 as MNHEY and CDR2 as SMNVEV (reference sequence). CDR3: CASSLRDTNYGYTF. The CDR3 coding sequence is TGTGCCAGCAGTTTACGGGACACCAACTATGGCTACACCTTC.

This chain connects TRBV10-3 to TRBJ2-2; 10 nucleotides agree with TRBD2. CDR3 length: 14 amino acids. Trimming at V came to 9 bases and at J to 4 bases, leaving 5 bases not matched to a gene. The germline gives CDR1 ENHRY, CDR2 SYGVKD. The CDR3 DNA is TGTGCCATAGGGACTAGCGAAGGCACCGGGGAGCTGTTTTTT. It encodes CAIGTSEGTGELFF.

V usage is TRBV5-1 and J usage is TRBJ1-2; the match to TRBD1 covers 9 bases. V lost 4 bases to trimming and J lost 5 bases; unmatched junction nucleotides: 3. Germline CDR1 reads SGHRS; CDR2 reads YFSETQ. This CDR3 region has 13 residues. CDR3 nucleotides: TGCGCCAGCAGCGGCGGACAGGGGTATGGCTACACCTTC. Protein product: CASSGGQGYGYTF.

V and J are TRBV6-5 and TRBJ1-2; TRBD1 agrees at 7 bases. This CDR3 is built from 13 residues. The ends lost 6 bases at V and 8 bases at J; junction bases unmatched: 9. Germline CDR1 MNHEY, CDR2 SVGAGI. CDR3 in amino acids: CASRPTGSGGYTF. CDR3 in DNA: TGTGCCAGCAGACCGACAGGGAGTGGAGGCTACACCTTC.

The chain has TRBV4-2 and TRBJ2-7; 9 bases align to TRBD1. This CDR3 has 15 residues. V lost 0 bases to trimming and J lost 3 bases; unmatched junction nucleotides: 3. Germline values: CDR1 LGHNA, CDR2 YNFKEQ. The CDR3 is CASSQEGTGIYEQYF. Here the CDR3 DNA reads TGTGCCAGCAGCCAAGAAGGGACAGGGATCTACGAGCAGTACTTC.

The chain uses TRBV7-2 and TRBJ2-3; the match to TRBD2 covers 7 bases. CDR3 length: 13 amino acids. CDR1 and CDR2 (germline): SGHTA, FQGNSA. Trimming at V came to 5 bases and at J to 8 bases, leaving 7 bases not matched to a gene. DNA of the CDR3: TGTGCCAGCAGCCGAGGCGGGGGAAGTACGCAGTATTTT. It codes for CASSRGGGSTQYF.

This clone has just a few counts. The chain recombines TRBV15 with TRBJ1-3, with D unresolved. The V end lost 0 bases, the J end lost 1 base, and 13 bases lay between the germline ends. The CDR3 sequence is 17 residues long. Germline CDR1 reads LNHNV; CDR2 reads YYDKDF (reference sequence). This CDR3 reads CATSRDLFLNSGNTIYF. DNA for the CDR3: TGTGCCACCAGCAGAGATCTATTTCTGAATTCTGGAAACACCATATATTTT.

This clone was found once. V gene TRBV10-3 combines with J gene TRBJ1-3, with 9 bases aligning to TRBD1. Germline lookup yields CDR1 ENHRY and CDR2 SYGVKD. The CDR3 runs 14 residues. J lost 9 bases, V lost 6 bases, and 9 bases had no gene match. CDR3 sequence (DNA): TGTGCCATCAGCGGCACGGGACAGGGAGCCACCATATATTTT. Translated, it gives CAISGTGQGATIYF.

The genes are TRBV9 and TRBJ2-2; TRBD2 matches at 15 bases. The CDR3 sequence is 20 residues long. Germline loops: CDR1 SGDLS, CDR2 YYNGEE. After removal of 4 bases from V and 1 base from J, the junction contained 11 bases not matched to a gene. The CDR3 loop reads CASSPHIGLAGGVNTGELFF. The CDR3, as DNA: TGTGCCAGCAGCCCCCACATCGGACTAGCGGGGGGGGTGAACACCGGGGAGCTGTTTTTT.

This sequence joins TRBV20-1 and TRBJ1-2, with 10 bases lining up with TRBD1. V shed 3 bases, J shed 7 bases, and the junction held 8 bases outside the gene matches. The V gene's germline CDR1 is DFQATT and CDR2 SNEGSKA (reference sequence). The CDR3 consists of 14 residues. CDR3 sequence reads: CSASLGTGVFGYTF. The DNA for the CDR3 is TGCAGTGCTAGTCTCGGGACAGGGGTCTTTGGCTACACCTTC.

This clone was recorded once. The chain uses TRBV2 and TRBJ1-2; 9 nucleotides agree with TRBD1. The CDR3 is 14 amino acids. Germline V CDR1 and CDR2: SNHLY, FYNNEI. The junction had 5 bases not matched to a gene; V was cut back by 5 bases and J by 4 bases. The DNA for the CDR3 is TGTGCCAGCAGTTACAGGGGGCCGGGCTATGGCTACACCTTC. This sequence encodes CASSYRGPGYGYTF.

This clone was seen only a few times. The chain recombines TRBV27 with TRBJ2-3; a possible D gene is TRBD1 (5 bases). The CDR3 totals 14 residues. Germline V gene sequence: CDR1 MNHEY, CDR2 SMNVEV (reference sequence). With 2 bases removed from V and 0 bases from J, the gap between germline ends came to 6 bases. Here the CDR3 reads CASSLDRSTDTQYF. In DNA form, the CDR3 reads TGTGCCAGCAGTTTAGACAGAAGCACAGATACGCAGTATTTT.

The rearrangement links TRBV27 to TRBJ2-2; TRBD2 matches at 12 bases. Germline loops: CDR1 MNHEY, CDR2 SMNVEV (reference sequence). V gave up 1 base and J gave up 4 bases; unmatched junction bases: 7. This CDR3 spans 18 amino acids. The DNA for the CDR3 is TGTGCCAGCAGTTTATACGCTAGCGGGGGGGCGGGCACCGGGGAGCTGTTTTTT. This translates into CASSLYASGGAGTGELFF.